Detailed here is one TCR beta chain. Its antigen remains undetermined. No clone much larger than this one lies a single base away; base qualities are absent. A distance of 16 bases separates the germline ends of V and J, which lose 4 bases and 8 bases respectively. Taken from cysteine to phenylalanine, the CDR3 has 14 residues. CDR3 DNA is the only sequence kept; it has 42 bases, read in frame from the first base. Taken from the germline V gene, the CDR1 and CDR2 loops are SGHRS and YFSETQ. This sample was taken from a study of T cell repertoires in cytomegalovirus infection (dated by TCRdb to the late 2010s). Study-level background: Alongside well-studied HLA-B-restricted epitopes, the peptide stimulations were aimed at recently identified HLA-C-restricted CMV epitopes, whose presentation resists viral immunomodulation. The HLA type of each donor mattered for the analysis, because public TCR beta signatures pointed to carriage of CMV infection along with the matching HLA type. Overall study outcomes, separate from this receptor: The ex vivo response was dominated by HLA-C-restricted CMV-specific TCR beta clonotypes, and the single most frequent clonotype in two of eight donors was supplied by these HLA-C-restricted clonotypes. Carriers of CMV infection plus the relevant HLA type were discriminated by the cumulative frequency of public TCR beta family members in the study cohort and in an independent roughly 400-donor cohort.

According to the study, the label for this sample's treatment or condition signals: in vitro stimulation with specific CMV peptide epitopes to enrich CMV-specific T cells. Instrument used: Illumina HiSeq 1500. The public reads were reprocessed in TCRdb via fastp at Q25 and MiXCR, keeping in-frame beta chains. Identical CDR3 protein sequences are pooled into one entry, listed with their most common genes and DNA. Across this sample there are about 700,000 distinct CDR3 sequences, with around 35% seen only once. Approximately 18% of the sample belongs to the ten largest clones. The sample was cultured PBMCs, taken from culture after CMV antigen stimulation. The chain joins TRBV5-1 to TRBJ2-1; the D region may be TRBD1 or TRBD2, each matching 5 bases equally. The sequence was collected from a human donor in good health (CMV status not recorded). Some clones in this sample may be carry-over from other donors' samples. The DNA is TGCGCCAGCAGCCTAGCCTTGGGGGTGGATGAGCAGTTCTTC. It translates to CASSLALGVDEQFF. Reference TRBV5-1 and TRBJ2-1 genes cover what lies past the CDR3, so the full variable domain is KAGVTQTPRYLIKTRGQQVTLSCSPISGHRSVSWYQQTPGQGLQFLFEYFSETQRNKGNFPGRFSGRQFSNSRSEMNVSTLELGDSALYLCASSLALGVDEQFFGPGTRLTVL.